This TCR beta chain was identified during a study of regulatory T cells in long-lasting Graves disease. Study-level findings and limits: Segments TRBV28, TRBJ1-2 and TRBJ2-5 showed preferential usage in persistent disease. Peripheral blood alone, not thyroid tissue, underwent study. TCR diversity was lower in persistent Graves' patients than in newly diagnosed ones.

In regard to this clonotype: As yet, its antigen is unknown.

The germline CDR1 and CDR2 sequences are SGHTA and FQGNSA. Trimming took 5 bases from V and 3 from J; bases not matched to a gene: 6. This CDR3 is 14 amino acids long. Noted time point: persistent/refractory GD, antithyroid drugs over 5 years with positive TRAb. The TCR library was made from RNA extracted from PBMCs. American Thyroid Association guidelines served as the basis for diagnosing Graves' disease. The TCR beta library used iRepertoire HTBI primers with Arm-PCR amplification of CDR3. TCRdb analysed the multiplex PCR reads with MiXCR anew, one entry per CDR3 protein. The data show fewer than 400,000 distinct CDR3 sequences, with less than 25% seen just once and around 20% held by the top ten.

The genes are TRBV7-2 and TRBJ2-7; 8 positions match TRBD1. The sequenced sample was peripheral blood mononuclear cells (PBMCs), obtained when the disease was refractory, from a patient treated with antithyroid drugs. The clonotype was recovered from a female donor with Graves disease. The CDR3 region has the DNA TGTGCCAGCAGCAGTCAGACAGGGGACTACGAGCAGTACTTC. Its translation is CASSSQTGDYEQYF.